The 22 T cell receptor beta chains reported below all come from one sample, sequenced in a study of blood T cell repertoires in COVID-19. The repertoire was sequenced with immunoSEQ multiplex PCR; TCRdb's copy has only in-frame clones and lacks some. Seen here are about 110,000 clones, under 80% observed once, and the top ten hold around a fifth. Sequencing input: peripheral blood. These receptor sequences come from a man between 65 and 79 years old with active or convalescent COVID-19.

The genes are TRBV4-1 and TRBJ2-1; a possible D gene is TRBD2 (6 bases). Germline CDR1 MGHRA, CDR2 YSYEKL. This CDR3 is built from 12 residues. Trimming took 6 bases from V and 9 from J, leaving 12 bases between them. The CDR3 reads CASSFWGGEQFF. CDR3 coding DNA: TGCGCCAGCAGTTTCTGGGGAGGTGAGCAGTTCTTC.

The rearrangement joins TRBV28 to TRBJ1-2, with 7 bases matching TRBD1. The CDR3 sequence is 14 residues long. V shed 2 bases and J 2 bases; nucleotides not matched to a gene: 2. CDR1 MDHEN and CDR2 SYDVKM come from the germline V gene. The DNA for the CDR3 is TGTGCCAGCAGTTTAGGGGGACAGAACTATGGCTACACCTTC. Its protein product is CASSLGGQNYGYTF.

The chain carries TRBV5-1 and TRBJ1-1; 9 positions agree with TRBD1. V was clipped by 4 bases and J by 4 bases; unmatched bases: 5. CDR1 is SGHRS, CDR2 YFSETQ, per germline. This CDR3 comprises 14 residues. The CDR3 coding sequence is TGCGCCAGCAGCCAGGGACAGGGCGGCACTGAAGCTTTCTTT. Encoded protein: CASSQGQGGTEAFF.

The chain carries TRBV5-1 and TRBJ2-7; TRBD2 matches at 8 bases. V gave up 1 base and J gave up 6 bases; unmatched junction bases: 9. This CDR3 has 15 amino acids. The germline gives CDR1 SGHRS, CDR2 YFSETQ. CDR3 sequence (DNA): TGCGCCAGCAGCTTGCTCCCTGCGGGAGGTGGCGAGCAGTACTTC. This sequence encodes CASSLLPAGGGEQYF.

This chain connects TRBV5-3 to TRBJ2-7; 9 bases line up with TRBD1. TRBV5-3 is noted as an ORF with a role that remains uncertain. The CDR3 length is 16 residues. V lost 0 bases to trimming and J lost 7 bases; unmatched junction nucleotides: 11. The CDR3 DNA sequence: TGTGCCAGAAGCTTGGGCAGCACTGGGACAGGGCGGGAGCAGTACTTC. Translating gives CARSLGSTGTGREQYF.

V and J are TRBV18 and TRBJ2-7, with D tentatively TRBD2 (5 bases). V lost 3 bases and J 0 bases, leaving 12 bases between the germline ends. The CDR3 length is 15 residues. Germline values: CDR1 KGHSH, CDR2 LQKENI. CDR3 bases: TGTGCCAGCTCACCTACTCGACTACCCTCCTACGAGCAGTACTTC. This codes for CASSPTRLPSYEQYF.

This clone has more than one count but fewer than ten. The CDR3, as DNA: TGTGCCAGCAGCCCCGGGACAGGGGTAAAGAATGAGCAGTTCTTC. Translating it yields CASSPGTGVKNEQFF. V and J are TRBV7-7 and TRBJ2-1; 10 nucleotides agree with TRBD1. V was pared by 5 bases and J by 7 bases, with 8 bases of the junction left unmatched. Per the germline V gene, CDR1 is SSHAT and CDR2 is FNYEAQ (reference sequence). This CDR3 region has 15 residues.

The chain couples TRBV6-5 to TRBJ2-3, with 7 bases that match TRBD2. Germline CDR1 and CDR2: MNHEY and SVGAGI. With 5 bases clipped from V and 1 base from J, the junction kept 3 bases outside the gene matches. There are 14 residues in the CDR3. CDR3 region: CASSIAGRTDTQYF. The CDR3 DNA follows: TGTGCCAGCAGTATAGCGGGTCGCACAGATACGCAGTATTTT.

The chain uses TRBV12-5 and TRBJ1-5, with TRBD1 identical over 10 bases. Germline V gene data show CDR1 as LGHNT and CDR2 as FRNRAP. V was clipped by 4 bases and J by 3 bases; unmatched bases: 6. This CDR3 region has 16 residues. The CDR3 is CASGSPGTGDNQPQHF. As DNA, the CDR3 is TGTGCTAGTGGTTCACCCGGGACAGGGGACAATCAGCCCCAGCATTTT.

The V and J genes are TRBV18 and TRBJ1-2; 8 nucleotides agree with TRBD1. The germline gives CDR1 KGHSH, CDR2 LQKENI. J gave up 4 bases and V 3 bases, and 10 bases lay outside the gene matches. The CDR3 spans 16 residues. The CDR3 bases are TGTGCCAGCTCACCGGGACAGGCGAGTCTTACCTATGGCTACACCTTC. This gives the protein CASSPGQASLTYGYTF.

The genes are TRBV6-2 or TRBV6-3 and TRBJ2-7; 7 bases line up with TRBD2. Germline V CDR1 and CDR2: MNHEY, SVGEGT. This CDR3 has 16 residues. Unmatched junction bases numbered 13, after V lost 2 bases and J lost 6 bases. CDR3 nucleotide sequence: TGTGCCAGCAGTTACGCCCGCGGGAGCCCCCTCCTCGAGCAGTACTTC. This gives the protein CASSYARGSPLLEQYF.

This rearrangement joins TRBV21-1 to TRBJ2-7; the table's D call of TRBD2 was not tested on the DNA. TRBV21-1 is labeled a pseudogene. The CDR3 has 18 amino acids. The DNA for the CDR3 is TGTGCCAGCAACTGCACGGACTCCTACCAATTCCCTCCCTACGAGCAGTACTTC. This sequence encodes CASNCTDSYQFPPYEQYF.

The rearrangement joins TRBV28 to TRBJ2-7; TRBD1 matches at 8 bases. Germline loops: CDR1 MDHEN, CDR2 SYDVKM. This CDR3 region has 13 residues. V gave up 10 bases and J gave up 1 base; unmatched junction bases: 6. CDR3 protein: CAIMGQESYEQYF. The CDR3 DNA is TGTGCCATCATGGGACAGGAGTCCTACGAGCAGTACTTC.

In this sample, this clone turned up a few times. This sequence joins TRBV7-3 and TRBJ2-7; D not certain. V lost 6 bases to trimming and J lost 3 bases, with 12 bases between them. Germline V gene lookup returns CDR1 SGHTA and CDR2 FQGTGA. This CDR3 has 13 residues. This chain's CDR3 is CASRYPVGYEQYF. Here the CDR3 DNA reads TGTGCCAGCAGGTATCCCGTCGGCTACGAGCAGTACTTC.

DNA for the CDR3: TGCGCCAGCAGCTTGGGACTAGCGGGAGGCGGGGAGACCCAGTACTTC. This encodes CASSLGLAGGGETQYF. The chain has TRBV5-1 and TRBJ2-5; 13 nucleotides line up with TRBD2. Germline V gene lookup returns CDR1 SGHRS and CDR2 YFSETQ. V lost 0 bases to trimming and J lost 5 bases; unmatched junction nucleotides: 4. CDR3 length: 16 amino acids.

The V call is TRBV5-1, the J call TRBJ1-1; 8 bases are shared with TRBD1. V dropped 1 base and J dropped 12; count of bases not matched to a gene: 2. From germline, CDR1 is SGHRS and CDR2 YFSETQ. The CDR3 has 11 residues. CDR3: CASSLQGASFF. CDR3 coding DNA: TGCGCCAGCAGCTTGCAGGGGGCGTCTTTCTTT.

V and J are TRBV4-1 and TRBJ2-2; D gene uncertain. Germline values: CDR1 MGHRA, CDR2 YSYEKL. CDR3 length: 16 amino acids. Deletions cut 0 bases from V and 0 bases from J, with 8 bases between. Written as DNA, the CDR3 is TGCGCCAGCAGCCAAGAACGAGGTGCGAACACCGGGGAGCTGTTTTTT. As protein: CASSQERGANTGELFF.

This chain joins TRBV5-6 and TRBJ2-4; possible D gene TRBD1, 6 bases. Between the trimmed V and J ends, which lost 3 bases and 7 bases, there was a span of 20 bases. CDR1 SGHDT and CDR2 YYEEEE come from the germline V gene. The CDR3 totals 16 residues. The CDR3 region has the DNA TGTGCCAGCAGCTCAACCCCCCGCTACAGGGAGAACATTCAGTACTTC. Amino acid sequence: CASSSTPRYRENIQYF.

V usage is TRBV29-1 and J usage is TRBJ1-2; 7 bases are a match to TRBD1. V was clipped by 3 bases and J by 5 bases; unmatched bases: 3. The CDR3 consists of 12 residues. Germline-derived CDR1 and CDR2 are SQVTM and ANQGSEA. The CDR3 reads CSVERQGYGYTF. As DNA, the CDR3 is TGCAGCGTTGAGCGACAGGGTTATGGCTACACCTTC. The entire variable domain, with the rest obtained from reference TRBV29-1 and TRBJ1-2, is as follows: SAVISQKPSRDICQRGTSLTIQCQVDSQVTMMFWYRQQPGQSLTLIATANQGSEATYESGFVIDKFPISRPNLTFSTLTVSNMSPEDSSIYLCSVERQGYGYTFGSGTRLTVV.

On this clone itself: A read error may produce the germline difference seen at one junction end. This chain connects TRBV4-2 to TRBJ1-1; D is unresolved. The CDR3 has 13 residues. Germline values: CDR1 LGHNA, CDR2 YNFKEQ. The chain's CDR3 is CASSQDRWLGRDF. CDR3 sequence (DNA): TGTGCCAGCAGCCAAGATCGGTGGCTGGGCCGGGACTTT.

The chain joins TRBV28 to TRBJ2-5; TRBD2 is a possible D gene (5 bases). V lost 2 bases and J 0 bases, leaving 10 bases between the germline ends. The V gene's germline CDR1 is MDHEN and CDR2 SYDVKM. This CDR3 comprises 15 residues. CDR3 DNA: TGTGCCAGCAGTTTAAGTCGGACTTACCAAGAGACCCAGTACTTC. This encodes CASSLSRTYQETQYF.

The rearrangement links TRBV7-2 to TRBJ1-3, with a weak D call TRBD1 (6 bases). This CDR3 spans 14 amino acids. Trimming left V 1 base short and J 2 bases short, with 6 bases between. The V gene's germline CDR1 is SGHTA and CDR2 FQGNSA. The CDR3 sequence is CASSLGGPGNTIYF. CDR3 in DNA: TGTGCCAGCAGCTTAGGGGGGCCTGGAAACACCATATATTTT.